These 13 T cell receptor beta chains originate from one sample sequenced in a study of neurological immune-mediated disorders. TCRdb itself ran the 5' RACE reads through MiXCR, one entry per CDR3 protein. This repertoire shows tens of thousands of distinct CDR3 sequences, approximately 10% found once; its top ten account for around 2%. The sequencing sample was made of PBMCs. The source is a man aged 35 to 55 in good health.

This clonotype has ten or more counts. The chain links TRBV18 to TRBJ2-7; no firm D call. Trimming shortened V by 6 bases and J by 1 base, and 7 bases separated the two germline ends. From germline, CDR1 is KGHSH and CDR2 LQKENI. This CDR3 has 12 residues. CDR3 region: CASSSQSYEQYF. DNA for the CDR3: TGTGCCAGCTCGTCCCAGTCCTACGAGCAGTACTTC.

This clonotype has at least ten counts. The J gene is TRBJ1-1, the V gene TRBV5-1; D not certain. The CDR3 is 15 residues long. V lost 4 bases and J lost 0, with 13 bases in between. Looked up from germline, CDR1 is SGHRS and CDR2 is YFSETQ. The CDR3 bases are TGCGCCAGCAGCCCTGCCGGTCCCATGAACACTGAAGCTTTCTTT. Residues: CASSPAGPMNTEAFF.

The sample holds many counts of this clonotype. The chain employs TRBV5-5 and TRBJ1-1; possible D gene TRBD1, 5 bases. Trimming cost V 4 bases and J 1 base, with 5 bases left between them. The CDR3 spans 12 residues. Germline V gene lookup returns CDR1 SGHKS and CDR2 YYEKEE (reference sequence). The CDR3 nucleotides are TGTGCCAGCAGCGGACAGAACACTGAAGCTTTCTTT. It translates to CASSGQNTEAFF.

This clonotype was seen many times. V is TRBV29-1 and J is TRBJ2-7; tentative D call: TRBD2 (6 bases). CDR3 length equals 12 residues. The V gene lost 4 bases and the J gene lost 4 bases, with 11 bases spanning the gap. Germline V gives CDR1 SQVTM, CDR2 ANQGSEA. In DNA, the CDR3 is TGCAGCGTTGGGCAGGGAGGTTACGAGCAGTACTTC. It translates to CSVGQGGYEQYF.

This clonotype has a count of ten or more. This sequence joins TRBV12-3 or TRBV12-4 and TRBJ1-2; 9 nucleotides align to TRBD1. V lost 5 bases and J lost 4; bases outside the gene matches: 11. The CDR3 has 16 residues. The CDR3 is CASSPARTGAGYGYTF. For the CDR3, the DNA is TGTGCCAGCAGTCCCGCCCGGACAGGGGCGGGCTATGGCTACACCTTC.

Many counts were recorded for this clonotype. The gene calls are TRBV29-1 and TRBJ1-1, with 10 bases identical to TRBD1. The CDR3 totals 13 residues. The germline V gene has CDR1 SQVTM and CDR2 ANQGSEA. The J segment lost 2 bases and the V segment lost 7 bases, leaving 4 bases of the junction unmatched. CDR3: CSGDRGRNTEAFF. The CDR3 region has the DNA TGCAGCGGGGACAGGGGTCGCAACACTGAAGCTTTCTTT. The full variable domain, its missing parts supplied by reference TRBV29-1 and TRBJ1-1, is SAVISQKPSRDICQRGTSLTIQCQVDSQVTMMFWYRQQPGQSLTLIATANQGSEATYESGFVIDKFPISRPNLTFSTLTVSNMSPEDSSIYLCSGDRGRNTEAFFGQGTRLTVV.

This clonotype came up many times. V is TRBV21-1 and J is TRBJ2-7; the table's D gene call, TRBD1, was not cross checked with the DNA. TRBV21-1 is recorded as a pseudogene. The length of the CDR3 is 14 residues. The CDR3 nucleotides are TGTGCCAGCAGCAAGGGGGACAGCGCCTACGAGCAGTACTTC. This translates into CASSKGDSAYEQYF.

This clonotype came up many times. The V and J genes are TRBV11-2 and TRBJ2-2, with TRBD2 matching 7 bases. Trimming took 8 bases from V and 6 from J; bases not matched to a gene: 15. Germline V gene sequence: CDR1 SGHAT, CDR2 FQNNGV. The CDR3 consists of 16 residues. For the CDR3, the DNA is TGTGCCAGCCACGAACCCGCAGGGAGGGTAGCCGGGGAGCTGTTTTTT. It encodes CASHEPAGRVAGELFF.

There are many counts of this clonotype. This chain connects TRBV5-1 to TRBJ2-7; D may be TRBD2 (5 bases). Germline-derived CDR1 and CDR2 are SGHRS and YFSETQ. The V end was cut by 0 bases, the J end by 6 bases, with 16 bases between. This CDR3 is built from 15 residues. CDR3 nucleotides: TGCGCCAGCAGCTTGGCGGTTCCGGGGATGAGCGAGCAGTACTTC. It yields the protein CASSLAVPGMSEQYF.

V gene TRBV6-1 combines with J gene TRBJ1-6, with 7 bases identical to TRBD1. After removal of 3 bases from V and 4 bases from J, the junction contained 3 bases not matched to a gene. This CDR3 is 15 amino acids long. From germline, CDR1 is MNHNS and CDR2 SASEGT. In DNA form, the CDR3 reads TGTGCCAGCAGTGAGGGACAGCAGTATAATTCACCCCTCCACTTT. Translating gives CASSEGQQYNSPLHF.

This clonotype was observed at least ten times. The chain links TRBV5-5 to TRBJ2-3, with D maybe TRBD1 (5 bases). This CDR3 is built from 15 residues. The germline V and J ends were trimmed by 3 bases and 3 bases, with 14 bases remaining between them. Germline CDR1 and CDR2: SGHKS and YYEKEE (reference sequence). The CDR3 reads CASSSLTQGTDTQYF. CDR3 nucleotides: TGTGCCAGCAGCTCCCTGACTCAGGGTACAGATACGCAGTATTTT.

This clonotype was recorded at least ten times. The DNA for the CDR3 is TGCGCCAGCAGCCAACAAACGGGACAGAACACTGAAGCTTTCTTT. This gives the protein CASSQQTGQNTEAFF. This sequence joins TRBV5-1 and TRBJ1-1; a possible D gene is TRBD1 (6 bases). V was clipped by 4 bases and J by 1 base, with 14 bases between them. The CDR3 has 15 residues. Germline V gene data show CDR1 as SGHRS and CDR2 as YFSETQ.

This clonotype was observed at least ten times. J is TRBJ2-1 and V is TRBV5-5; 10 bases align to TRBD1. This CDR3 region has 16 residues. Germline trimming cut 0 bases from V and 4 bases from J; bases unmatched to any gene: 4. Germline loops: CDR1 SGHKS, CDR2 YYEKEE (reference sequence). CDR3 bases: TGTGCCAGCAGCTTGGAGTGGGACAGGGGTTACAATGAGCAGTTCTTC. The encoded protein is CASSLEWDRGYNEQFF. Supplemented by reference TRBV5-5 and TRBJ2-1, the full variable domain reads DAGVTQSPTHLIKTRGQQVTLRCSPISGHKSVSWYQQVLGQGPQFIFQYYEKEERGRGNFPDRFSARQFPNYSSELNVNALLLGDSALYLCASSLEWDRGYNEQFFGPGTRLTVL.